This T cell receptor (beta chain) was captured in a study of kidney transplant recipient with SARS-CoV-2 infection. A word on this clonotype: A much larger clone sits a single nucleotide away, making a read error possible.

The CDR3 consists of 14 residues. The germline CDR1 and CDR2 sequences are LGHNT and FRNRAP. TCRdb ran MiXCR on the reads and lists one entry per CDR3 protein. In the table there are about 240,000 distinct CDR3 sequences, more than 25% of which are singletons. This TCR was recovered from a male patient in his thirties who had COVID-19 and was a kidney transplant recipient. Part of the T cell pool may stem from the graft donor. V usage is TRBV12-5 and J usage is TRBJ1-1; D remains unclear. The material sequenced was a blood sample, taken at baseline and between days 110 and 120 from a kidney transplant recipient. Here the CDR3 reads CASDLVLIGTEAFF. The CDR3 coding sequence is TGTGCTAGTGATTTGGTACTCATCGGCACTGAAGCTTTCTTT.